Here is one T cell receptor beta chain with its context. Primed by a sample-barcoded 5' primer and a J-beta primer mix, a second PCR proceeded for about 7 to 11 cycles. Per-sample output comprised a minimum of 2.5 million paired-end reads containing CDR3. MiXCR was run by TCRdb on the 5' RACE reads, yielding one entry per CDR3 protein. Of 1.5 million to 2 million distinct CDR3 sequences listed, roughly 27% are singletons. CDR1 MNHEY and CDR2 SVGEGT come from the germline V gene. After removal of 8 bases from V and 2 bases from J, the junction contained 15 bases not matched to a gene. CDR3 length: 16 residues. The sample is drawn from a study of blood T cells in healthy people across ages.

The V and J genes are TRBV6-2 or TRBV6-3 and TRBJ2-7; 7 bases map to TRBD1. This TCR derives from a woman aged 30 to 39 in good health. Specimen: blood. The CDR3, as DNA: TGTGCCAGCCATCCCCCAAGGATAGGGGGCCCCTACGAGCAGTACTTC. Protein sequence: CASHPPRIGGPYEQYF.